This T cell receptor beta chain came from a study of CD4 T cells in relation to SARS-CoV-2 and coronaviruses. General study findings and limits: The cross-reactivity analysis covered only spike protein, not other viral proteins. No donor gave both pre-pandemic and post-infection samples.

V lost 8 bases and J lost 0, with 8 bases in between. From germline, CDR1 is MNHEY and CDR2 SVGAGI. The CDR3 totals 13 residues. As regards this clone: Its antigen remains unknown.

The method was immunoSEQ multiplex PCR; TCRdb's version includes in-frame clones alone and lacks a portion of them. Among roughly 20,000 clones listed, about 80% were seen once. The unexposed donors gave CD4+ T cells in about 2011-2018, prior to COVID-19. Isolation of CD4+ T cells took place after less than 11 days in culture. Testing used SARS-CoV-2 S/N and four cold-coronavirus spikes on unexposed-donor CD4+ T cells, cells permitting. Sample: CD4+ T cells from PBMCs, cultured in vitro. The receptor was isolated from a human donor in good health. The J gene is TRBJ1-5, the V gene TRBV6-5; D uncertain. CDR3 DNA sequence: TGTGCCAGCTCTGGGTATAGCAATCAGCCCCAGCATTTT. This gives the protein CASSGYSNQPQHF.